The 16 T cell receptor beta chains below come from one sample, sequenced in a study of OX40 agonist ivuxolimab in advanced cancers. TCRdb's copy holds only in-frame clones and misses some; the assay was immunoSEQ multiplex PCR. The repertoire has almost 80,000 clones, 70% to 85% of them found once; the top ten carry 0.4% to 0.5%. The sequencing used CD4+ or CD8+ T cells sorted from blood, collected in a trial of the OX40 agonist ivuxolimab. Source of these receptors: an adult with an advanced solid tumor such as melanoma, head and neck, liver or kidney cancer.

The genes are TRBV4-1 and TRBJ1-5; no definite D call. The CDR3 sequence is 13 residues long. The V and J ends lost 3 bases and 4 bases respectively, with 7 bases between them. Germline V gene data show CDR1 as MGHRA and CDR2 as YSYEKL. The chain's CDR3 is CASSQGYNQPQHF. The CDR3, as DNA: TGCGCCAGCAGCCAGGGGTATAATCAGCCCCAGCATTTT.

The CDR3 sequence is CSADRGGAGYTF. CDR3 coding DNA: TGCAGCGCGGACAGGGGTGGGGCCGGCTACACCTTC. This chain joins TRBV29-1 and TRBJ1-2; 9 positions match TRBD1. CDR3 size: 12 residues. The V and J ends lost 7 bases and 8 bases, in that order; junction bases with no gene match: 8. CDR1 is SQVTM and CDR2 is ANQGSEA in the germline V gene.

This chain joins TRBV7-3 and TRBJ2-7; 9 bases line up with TRBD2. The germline V gene encodes CDR1 SGHTA and CDR2 FQGTGA. Trimming took 8 bases from V and 3 from J; bases not matched to a gene: 11. This CDR3 is 15 amino acids long. The CDR3 spells CASPSSGNRGYEQYF. CDR3 DNA: TGTGCCAGCCCCTCTAGCGGGAACAGGGGCTACGAGCAGTACTTC. The full variable domain, in which reference TRBV7-3 and TRBJ2-7 provide the parts outside the CDR3, is GAGVSQTPSNKVTEKGKYVELRCDPISGHTALYWYRQSLGQGPEFLIYFQGTGAADDSGLPNDRFFAVRPEGSVSTLKIQRTERGDSAVYLCASPSSGNRGYEQYFGPGTRLTVT.

The chain links TRBV28 to TRBJ1-3; unclear D gene. The V gene lost 6 bases and the J gene lost 0 bases, with 18 bases spanning the gap. This CDR3 spans 17 amino acids. Looked up from germline, CDR1 is MDHEN and CDR2 is SYDVKM. The CDR3 is CASRTSSGSRSGNTIYF. The CDR3 coding sequence is TGTGCCAGCAGGACTTCGTCTGGTAGTCGCTCTGGAAACACCATATATTTT.

This sequence joins TRBV7-8 and TRBJ1-1, with unresolved D. There are 14 residues in the CDR3. Trimming left V 5 bases short and J 9 bases short, with 19 bases between. CDR1 is SGHVS and CDR2 is FQNEAQ in the germline V gene. In nucleotides, the CDR3 is TGTGCCAGCAGCCTTAGCGCAGGATACGGTAAAGCTTTCTTT. It codes for CASSLSAGYGKAFF.

DNA of the CDR3: TGTGCCAGTAGTATAGATGAGGGGTGGCAGCCCCAGCATTTT. It codes for CASSIDEGWQPQHF. V is TRBV19 and J is TRBJ1-5, with D perhaps matching TRBD1 (5 bases). Germline V CDR1 and CDR2: LNHDA, SQIVND (reference sequence). The V end lost 0 bases, the J end lost 7 bases, and 10 bases lay between the germline ends. This CDR3 has 14 residues.

The V gene is TRBV10-3, the J gene TRBJ2-2, with no clear D. The germline V gene encodes CDR1 ENHRY and CDR2 SYGVKD. The CDR3 contains 16 residues. V gave up 6 bases and J gave up 7 bases, with 21 bases separating them. The chain's CDR3 is CAISPDLGLIDGELFF. The CDR3 bases are TGTGCCATCAGCCCGGACCTGGGATTAATCGACGGGGAGCTGTTTTTT.

The chain links TRBV12-5 to TRBJ1-1; D not certain. V was pared by 1 base and J by 5 bases, with 14 bases between. The CDR3 has 15 amino acids. The germline V gene has CDR1 LGHNT and CDR2 FRNRAP. The DNA of the CDR3 is TGTGCTAGTGGTTTGGGAGGGCCTCTAGGAACTGAAGCTTTCTTT. Its protein is CASGLGGPLGTEAFF.

This chain connects TRBV19 to TRBJ1-6; no reliable D call. Germline V gene sequence: CDR1 LNHDA, CDR2 SQIVND (reference sequence). V shed 0 bases and J shed 7 bases, with 13 bases lying between them. The CDR3 length is 16 residues. Here the CDR3 DNA reads TGTGCCAGTAGTATAGATCTTGGCAGCCTAAATTCACCCCTCCACTTT. Translating gives CASSIDLGSLNSPLHF. Full variable domain (outside the CDR3, taken from reference TRBV19 and TRBJ1-6): DGGITQSPKYLFRKEGQNVTLSCEQNLNHDAMYWYRQDPGQGLRLIYYSQIVNDFQKGDIAEGYSVSREKKESFPLTVTSAQKNPTAFYLCASSIDLGSLNSPLHFGNGTRLTVT.

The sample holds one count of this clone. The J gene is TRBJ1-1, the V gene TRBV12-5; D unclear. This CDR3 has 14 residues. The V end lost 1 base, the J end lost 0 bases, and 6 bases lay between the germline ends. Germline V gene data show CDR1 as LGHNT and CDR2 as FRNRAP. CDR3 sequence: CASGLGRLNTEAFF. DNA for the CDR3: TGTGCTAGTGGTTTGGGCAGGTTGAACACTGAAGCTTTCTTT.

The gene calls are TRBV29-1 and TRBJ2-1; D is unclear. V dropped 4 bases and J dropped 0 bases, with 10 bases sitting between them. CDR1 and CDR2 (germline): SQVTM, ANQGSEA. The CDR3 length is 14 residues. CDR3 sequence: CSVGFPASYNEQFF. The CDR3, as DNA: TGCAGCGTTGGTTTCCCAGCCTCCTACAATGAGCAGTTCTTC.

The chain carries TRBV5-4 and TRBJ2-5, with TRBD1 matching over 9 bases. Germline CDR1 reads SGHNT; CDR2 reads YYREEE (reference sequence). V trimming: 4 bases; J trimming: 5 bases; junction bases outside the gene matches: 6. This CDR3 region has 14 residues. The CDR3 region has the DNA TGTGCCAGCAGCCAAACAGGGGGCGAGGAGACCCAGTACTTC. This translates into CASSQTGGEETQYF.

This clone was recorded once. The J gene is TRBJ1-4, the V gene TRBV5-6; D gene uncertain. CDR1 is SGHDT and CDR2 is YYEEEE in the germline V gene. The V end was cut by 3 bases, the J end by 6 bases, with 3 bases between. This CDR3 has 11 residues. CDR3 in amino acids: CASSSHEKLFF. CDR3 DNA sequence: TGTGCCAGCAGCTCCCATGAAAAACTGTTTTTT.

The chain joins TRBV4-1 to TRBJ2-2; D unclear. The germline V gene encodes CDR1 MGHRA and CDR2 YSYEKL. V was pared by 4 bases and J by 1 base, with 10 bases between. The CDR3 is 15 amino acids. CDR3 in amino acids: CASSPVTRNTGELFF. The CDR3 coding sequence is TGCGCCAGCAGCCCTGTAACGAGGAACACCGGGGAGCTGTTTTTT.

The chain combines TRBV27 with TRBJ1-2, with 7 bases identical to TRBD1. The CDR3 length is 15 residues. After removal of 5 bases from V and 2 bases from J, the junction contained 8 bases not matched to a gene. The V gene's germline CDR1 is MNHEY and CDR2 SMNVEV (reference sequence). The CDR3 DNA is TGTGCCAGCAGTACCCGACAGGGTCTGAACTATGGCTACACCTTC. Its translation is CASSTRQGLNYGYTF.

Remarks on this clone: Its ends do not fully match the called genes, so a read error is possible. V usage is TRBV19 and J usage is TRBJ1-2; D call uncertain. The CDR3 length is 12 residues. CDR1 LNHDA and CDR2 SQIVND come from the germline V gene (reference sequence). In DNA, the CDR3 is TGTGCCAGTAGTATTACAAACTCTGGCTACACCTTC. Residues: CASSITNSGYTF.